This T cell receptor beta chain was sequenced for a study of blood T cell repertoires in COVID-19. In the study overall: Researchers got acute and convalescent COVID-19 samples from the United States, Italy and Spain. In each case, the material was cDNA or gDNA derived from T cells, B-cell-depleted T cells, or PBMCs.

The table came from immunoSEQ multiplex PCR; TCRdb's copy has only in-frame clones and leaves some out. Of approximately 270,000 clones in the sample, 88% were seen once. The germline V and J ends were trimmed by 5 bases and 2 bases, with 16 bases remaining between them. The CDR3 covers 16 residues. The germline CDR1 and CDR2 sequences are PRHDT and FYEKMQ (reference sequence). In Seattle, patients joined the study during active infection and were tracked longitudinally. The sequenced sample consisted of peripheral blood. This TCR was recovered from a woman in her twenties or thirties with COVID-19, enrolled during active disease. This chain links TRBV13 with TRBJ1-3, with D possibly TRBD1 on 6 matching bases. CDR3 nucleotides: TGTGCCAGCAGCCTTGGACAGACGAATACTGGAAACACCATATATTTT. Protein: CASSLGQTNTGNTIYF.